These 23 T cell receptor beta chains were all obtained from the same sample, sequenced in a study of a mutant IDH1 vaccine in newly diagnosed glioma. Time point indicated: baseline, week 1 (first vaccination visit). Treatment given: pre-vaccination baseline after standard-of-care therapy. Profiled with immunoSEQ multiplex PCR; TCRdb holds only in-frame clones, not every one. Seen here are approximately 100,000 clones, roughly 90% observed once, and the top ten hold around 0.6%. The specimen comprised PBMCs, sampled from a glioma patient treated with radiotherapy, temozolomide or both. Source of these receptors: a woman between 45 and 65 years old with glioma.

This clone was found once. The genes are TRBV6-1 and TRBJ1-2; unclear D gene. V lost 3 bases and J 1 base, leaving 9 bases between the germline ends. The germline V gene has CDR1 MNHNS and CDR2 SASEGT. This CDR3 has 14 amino acids. In DNA, the CDR3 is TGTGCCAGCAGTGATGAGCGCCTTAACTATGGCTACACCTTC. Encoded protein: CASSDERLNYGYTF.

In its sample, this clone was seen once. The chain couples TRBV4-2 to TRBJ2-7; no clear D. The CDR3 extends over 14 amino acids. Per germline, CDR1 LGHNA and CDR2 YNFKEQ. V was shortened by 0 bases and J by 0 bases, with 6 bases between the two germline ends. The CDR3 protein is CASSQDPSSYEQYF. The CDR3 DNA reads TGTGCCAGCAGCCAAGACCCGAGCTCCTACGAGCAGTACTTC.

This CDR3 reads CASSSTDRNYGYTF. The CDR3 bases are TGTGCCAGCAGCTCAACCGACAGGAACTATGGCTACACCTTC. This rearrangement joins TRBV11-2 to TRBJ1-2; D possibly corresponds to TRBD1 (6 bases). The CDR3 sequence is 14 residues long. Germline CDR1 is SGHAT and CDR2 is FQNNGV. V lost 4 bases and J 2 bases, leaving 11 bases between the germline ends. The full variable domain, in which reference TRBV11-2 and TRBJ1-2 provide the parts outside the CDR3, is EAGVAQSPRYKIIEKRQSVAFWCNPISGHATLYWYQQILGQGPKLLIQFQNNGVVDDSQLPKDRFSAERLKGVDSTLKIQPAKLEDSAVYLCASSSTDRNYGYTFGSGTRLTVV.

This chain connects TRBV10-3 to TRBJ2-5, with 7 bases matching TRBD2. V lost 10 bases and J lost 1; bases outside the gene matches: 6. CDR3 size: 13 residues. Germline values: CDR1 ENHRY, CDR2 SYGVKD. CDR3 in DNA: TGTGCCACGGGGAGCGGGATCCAAGAGACCCAGTACTTC. Translating it yields CATGSGIQETQYF.

The chain combines TRBV7-9 with TRBJ2-1; the match to TRBD2 covers 10 bases. The CDR3 has 16 residues. The V and J ends lost 4 bases and 2 bases, in that order; junction bases with no gene match: 5. Germline CDR1 is SEHNR and CDR2 is FQNEAQ (reference sequence). CDR3: CASSWGTSEPYNEQFF. CDR3 DNA sequence: TGTGCCAGCAGCTGGGGGACTAGCGAACCCTACAATGAGCAGTTCTTC.

J is TRBJ2-5 and V is TRBV29-1; weak D call: TRBD1 (5 bases). The closer fit of TRBJ2-7 to the DNA end suggests the J call may be wrong. CDR1 is SQVTM and CDR2 is ANQGSEA in the germline V gene. The CDR3 spans 15 residues. As DNA, the CDR3 is TGCAGCGTTGAAACGGACACTGTGAGGACCTACGAGCAGTACTTC. This translates into CSVETDTVRTYEQYF.

This clone was counted once. V gene TRBV4-2 combines with J gene TRBJ2-5; D might be TRBD1 (5 bases). V lost 1 base, J lost 3 bases, and 6 bases lay in between. The CDR3 runs 13 residues. CDR1 and CDR2 (germline): LGHNA, YNFKEQ. CDR3 in DNA: TGTGCCAGCAGCCAAGTAGGGGAAGAGACCCAGTACTTC. This translates into CASSQVGEETQYF.

Here the CDR3 reads CASSRWQGVNEQYF. As DNA, the CDR3 is TGTGCCAGTAGTAGGTGGCAGGGGGTGAACGAGCAGTACTTC. The chain has TRBV19 and TRBJ2-7; the match to TRBD1 covers 7 bases. The CDR3 runs 14 residues. From germline, CDR1 is LNHDA and CDR2 SQIVND (reference sequence). With V trimmed by 4 bases and J by 5 bases, 8 bases remained unmatched.

V gene TRBV28 combines with J gene TRBJ1-4; no reliable D call. V lost 3 bases to trimming and J lost 8 bases, with 10 bases between them. Per the germline V gene, CDR1 is MDHEN and CDR2 is SYDVKM. There are 13 residues in the CDR3. The DNA of the CDR3 is TGTGCCAGCAGTTTCGCAGTAGCGGAAAAACTGTTTTTT. This codes for CASSFAVAEKLFF.

V and J are TRBV18 and TRBJ1-1; D is possibly TRBD1 (5 bases). CDR1 and CDR2 (germline): KGHSH, LQKENI. V was trimmed by 1 base and J by 1 base, leaving 19 bases between them. This CDR3 has 18 amino acids. CDR3 loop: CASSPRITGVSENTEAFF. The DNA of the CDR3 is TGTGCCAGCTCACCACGGATTACGGGGGTCTCAGAGAACACTGAAGCTTTCTTT.

V gene TRBV7-8 combines with J gene TRBJ1-1; D possibly corresponds to TRBD1 (5 bases). V was shortened by 6 bases and J by 5 bases, with 16 bases between the two germline ends. The germline V gene encodes CDR1 SGHVS and CDR2 FQNEAQ. The CDR3 totals 14 residues. CDR3 sequence reads: CASRQVRVSTEAFF. The CDR3, as DNA: TGTGCCAGCAGACAGGTGAGGGTATCGACTGAAGCTTTCTTT.

The rearrangement joins TRBV27 to TRBJ1-3; D remains ambiguous. CDR3 size: 15 residues. Per germline, CDR1 MNHEY and CDR2 SMNVEV (reference sequence). Between the trimmed V and J ends, which lost 6 bases and 5 bases, there was a span of 17 bases. The DNA for the CDR3 is TGTGCCAGCAGCTCACCTCGGGCTGGTCGAAACACCATATATTTT. Its translation is CASSSPRAGRNTIYF.

This chain uses TRBV14 with TRBJ2-7, with D possibly TRBD1 on 6 matching bases. The CDR3 totals 13 residues. Germline CDR1 SGHDN, CDR2 FVKESK. V was shortened by 6 bases and J by 6 bases, with 15 bases between the two germline ends. CDR3 in amino acids: CASSLLTGFEQYF. CDR3 in DNA: TGTGCCAGCAGTCTCTTAACAGGGTTCGAGCAGTACTTC. The full variable domain, its missing parts supplied by reference TRBV14 and TRBJ2-7, is EAGVTQFPSHSVIEKGQTVTLRCDPISGHDNLYWYRRVMGKEIKFLLHFVKESKQDESGMPNNRFLAERTGGTYSTLKVQPAELEDSGVYFCASSLLTGFEQYFGPGTRLTVT.

V usage is TRBV4-2 and J usage is TRBJ2-1; D not certain. V was clipped by 0 bases and J by 9 bases, with 6 bases between them. This CDR3 is 12 amino acids long. The germline gives CDR1 LGHNA, CDR2 YNFKEQ. Written as DNA, the CDR3 is TGTGCCAGCAGCCAAGAAGGCCGTGAGCAGTTCTTC. Translation: CASSQEGREQFF.

The rearrangement links TRBV28 to TRBJ1-2; maybe TRBD1 (5 bases). CDR1 and CDR2 from the germline V gene are MDHEN and SYDVKM. The CDR3 is made up of 13 amino acids. Trimming shortened V by 6 bases and J by 4 bases, and 12 bases separated the two germline ends. CDR3 DNA: TGTGCCAGCAGCTCAGGGCTTGTCTATGGCTACACCTTC. Protein: CASSSGLVYGYTF.

About this clone itself: An end of the junction differs from the germline gene, which may be a read error. V and J are TRBV5-1 and TRBJ1-3; D possibly corresponds to TRBD1 (6 bases). This CDR3 has 14 amino acids. The germline CDR1 and CDR2 sequences are SGHRS and YFSETQ. The CDR3, as DNA: TGCGCCAGCAGGGTGACGACAGGAGGAAACATCATATATTTT. This gives the protein CASRVTTGGNIIYF.

The chain carries TRBV27 and TRBJ2-7, with TRBD2 identical over 9 bases. The CDR3 is made up of 16 amino acids. CDR1 is MNHEY and CDR2 is SMNVEV in the germline V gene (reference sequence). V gave up 5 bases and J gave up 5 bases; unmatched junction bases: 13. CDR3 sequence (DNA): TGTGCCAGCAGTCCCCCCCGGGGAGCGGGAGGTAACGAGCAGTACTTC. It yields the protein CASSPPRGAGGNEQYF.

This rearrangement joins TRBV7-8 to TRBJ2-3; no reliable D call. Germline CDR1 SGHVS, CDR2 FQNEAQ. Trimming shortened V by 5 bases and J by 1 base, and 16 bases separated the two germline ends. The CDR3 covers 16 residues. The CDR3 DNA is TGTGCCAGCAGCCCCTCTAGTTTTCTCGGCACAGATACGCAGTATTTT. This translates into CASSPSSFLGTDTQYF.

Concerning this clone itself: At the DNA level, this CDR3 is encoded by other sequences in the same sample as well. The chain recombines TRBV30 with TRBJ2-3; the D gene is possibly TRBD1 (6 bases). V lost 2 bases to trimming and J lost 6 bases, with 9 bases between them. Looked up from germline, CDR1 is GTSNPN and CDR2 is SVGIG (reference sequence). The CDR3 spans 12 residues. CDR3 residues: CAWSWGRDTQYF. The CDR3 DNA sequence: TGTGCCTGGAGTTGGGGGCGGGATACGCAGTATTTT.

This sequence joins TRBV6-5 and TRBJ2-7; 12 nucleotides align to TRBD2. J gave up 3 bases and V 5 bases, and 2 bases lay outside the gene matches. This CDR3 has 14 residues. CDR1 and CDR2 from the germline V gene are MNHEY and SVGAGI. CDR3 DNA sequence: TGTGCCAGCAGTAGACTAGCGGGGGACTACGAGCAGTACTTC. As protein: CASSRLAGDYEQYF.

The genes are TRBV28 and TRBJ1-5; D is uncertain. Looked up from germline, CDR1 is MDHEN and CDR2 is SYDVKM. Trimming cost V 4 bases and J 9 bases, with 13 bases left between them. CDR3 length: 13 amino acids. CDR3 sequence reads: CASSSPATRPQHF. DNA of the CDR3: TGTGCCAGCAGTTCCCCGGCTACACGGCCCCAGCATTTT.

In this sample, this clone turned up once. DNA of the CDR3: TGCGCCAGCAGTGAGCTTCCCGGGGGGGAAGAAGGGACCCAGTACTTC. This sequence encodes CASSELPGGEEGTQYF. The chain couples TRBV10-2 to TRBJ2-5, with TRBD2 identical over 8 bases. The CDR3 is 16 amino acids. The junction had 12 bases not matched to a gene; V was cut back by 2 bases and J by 7 bases. Germline V gene lookup returns CDR1 WSHSY and CDR2 SAAADI.

The chain is built from TRBV19 and TRBJ2-2, with 8 bases that match TRBD2. Trimming removed 6 bases from V and 5 bases from J; junction bases left unmatched: 8. Germline lookup yields CDR1 LNHDA and CDR2 SQIVND (reference sequence). The CDR3 runs 15 residues. The CDR3 coding sequence is TGTGCCAGTAGGCCCTATAGCGGGACTACCGGGGAGCTGTTTTTT. The encoded protein is CASRPYSGTTGELFF.